The clone carrying this T cell receptor beta chain was found many times. TCR beta CDR3 regions were amplified from RNA. Primed by the HTBI set, a first-round RT-PCR was run on the TCR CDR3. A single record per CDR3 protein comes from TCRdb applying MiXCR to the multiplex PCR reads. This sample has 370,000 or so distinct CDR3 sequences, with roughly 14% found just once. This specimen comes from a study of T cells in Graves' hyperthyroidism and ophthalmopathy. This CDR3 has 15 residues. The J segment lost 5 bases and the V segment lost 5 bases, leaving 6 bases of the junction unmatched. Germline assignment: CDR1 SEHNR and CDR2 FQNEAQ (reference sequence).

Sequences were obtained from blood. This sequence joins TRBV7-9 and TRBJ1-6, with TRBD1 matching over 7 bases. This sequence originates from a man aged 30 to 45 with Graves' hyperthyroidism that later progressed to Graves' ophthalmopathy. Here the CDR3 reads CASSQTGTDNSPLHF. CDR3 nucleotide sequence: TGTGCCAGCAGCCAAACCGGGACAGATAATTCACCCCTCCACTTT.